This T cell receptor (beta chain) was recorded in a study of liver allograft versus peripheral blood T cells. Study-level information: Graft-liver T cell receptor repertoires were compared against recipient peripheral blood repertoires. General observations from the study: A difference was reportedly observed between T cell receptor repertoires inside liver allografts and those in peripheral blood.

TCRdb passed the reads through MiXCR, listing each CDR3 protein once. Among approximately 500 distinct CDR3 sequences listed, approximately 12% were seen once. Comment on this clonotype: Its antigen is not identified.

This CDR3 spans 13 amino acids. Germline assignment: CDR1 LNHDA and CDR2 SQIVND (reference sequence). This clonotype was sampled from a human patient who had a liver transplant. Some T cells may be supplied by the graft donor. This chain uses TRBV19 with TRBJ1-6; 9 positions match TRBD1. This CDR3 reads CATKQGANSPLHF. In DNA, the CDR3 is TGTGCGACGAAACAGGGGGCGAATTCACCCCTCCACTTT.